These T cell receptor beta chains were read from a single sample in a study of T cells after yellow fever vaccination. TCRdb re-derived calls from the 5' RACE reads in MiXCR, one entry per CDR3 protein. The data contain around 100,000 distinct CDR3 sequences, around 8% of them singletons. This specimen consisted of CD8+ T cells sorted from PBMCs, obtained 45 days after the yellow fever booster vaccination. Receptors originate from a man aged 25-45 years who received the YFV17D yellow fever vaccine. Both conserved end residues are part of each CDR3. A D gene is named only where the DNA matches it firmly. Expanded clones are given a class, and other clones once, few, many or no size at all.

j_call | clone_size | v_call | d_call | cdr3_aa | cdr3_nt
TRBJ2-1 | many | TRBV6-1 | TRBD2 | CASSQSLAGAVNEQFF | TGTGCCAGCAGTCAAAGCCTAGCGGGAGCTGTCAATGAGCAGTTCTTC
TRBJ2-7 | many | TRBV12-5 | NA | CASASVGGNYEQYF | TGTGCTAGTGCCTCTGTCGGGGGAAATTACGAGCAGTACTTC
TRBJ2-2 | NA | TRBV15 | TRBD2 | CATSAGLAGTGELFF | TGTGCCACCAGCGCCGGTCTAGCGGGGACCGGGGAGCTGTTTTTT
TRBJ2-1 | few | TRBV14 | TRBD2 | CASSRLAGRNEQFF | TGTGCCAGCAGCCGGCTAGCGGGCCGCAATGAGCAGTTCTTC
TRBJ2-1 | few | TRBV6-2/TRBV6-3 | NA | CASSPGLTNEQFF | TGTGCCAGCAGTCCGGGACTCACAAATGAGCAGTTCTTC
TRBJ2-7 | few | TRBV24-1 | NA | CATSEAGGEQYF | TGTGCCACCAGTGAAGCCGGGGGCGAGCAGTACTTC
TRBJ1-1 | many | TRBV9 | NA | CASSPGANTEAFF | TGTGCCAGCAGTCCGGGGGCGAACACTGAAGCTTTCTTT
TRBJ2-3 | many | TRBV15 | NA | CATSGTGTQYF | TGTGCCACCAGCGGTACGGGTACGCAGTATTTT
TRBJ1-1 | many | TRBV12-3/TRBV12-4 | NA | CASSFGGADTEAFF | TGTGCCAGCAGTTTCGGGGGGGCTGACACTGAAGCTTTCTTT
TRBJ2-1 | many | TRBV6-2/TRBV6-3 | TRBD2 | CASSLGTSGSREQFF | TGTGCCAGCAGTCTAGGGACTAGCGGGAGTCGGGAGCAGTTCTTC
TRBJ2-7 | many | TRBV20-1 | TRBD1 | CSARGGQSYEQYF | TGCAGTGCTAGAGGGGGACAGTCCTACGAGCAGTACTTC
TRBJ2-2 | many | TRBV9 | NA | CASSVEVDGELFF | TGTGCCAGCAGCGTAGAAGTGGATGGGGAGCTGTTTTTT
TRBJ2-4 | many | TRBV27 | NA | CASSFAGAAKNIQYF | TGTGCCAGCAGTTTCGCCGGGGCAGCCAAAAACATTCAGTACTTC
TRBJ2-1 | few | TRBV7-9 | NA | CASSLVAAGNEQFF | TGTGCCAGCAGCTTGGTAGCGGCGGGCAATGAGCAGTTCTTC
TRBJ2-3 | few | TRBV12-3/TRBV12-4 | TRBD1 | CASTTGDSTDTQYF | TGTGCCAGTACGACAGGGGACTCCACAGATACGCAGTATTTT
TRBJ2-1 | many | TRBV21-1 | NA | CASSKGPQEQFF | TGTGCCAGCAGCAAAGGGCCACAAGAGCAGTTCTTC
TRBJ2-4 | many | TRBV21-1 | NA | CASSKRGAGPRGAIQYF | TGTGCCAGCAGCAAAAGAGGAGCGGGGCCAAGAGGGGCCATTCAGTACTTC
TRBJ2-5 | many | TRBV10-1 | NA | CASSESGYQETQYF | TGCGCCAGCAGTGAATCGGGGTACCAAGAGACCCAGTACTTC
TRBJ2-7 | many | TRBV12-3/TRBV12-4 | NA | CASTPGHTYEQYF | TGTGCCAGCACCCCGGGACACACCTACGAGCAGTACTTC
TRBJ2-1 | many | TRBV3-1 | TRBD2 | CASASGRSYNEQFF | TGTGCCAGCGCTAGCGGGAGGAGTTACAATGAGCAGTTCTTC
TRBJ2-7 | many | TRBV20-1 | NA | CSARSFNSYEQYF | TGCAGTGCTAGATCTTTTAACTCCTACGAGCAGTACTTC
TRBJ2-2 | many | TRBV28 | TRBD2 | CASSPPSGAEELFF | TGTGCCAGCAGTCCCCCCAGCGGGGCCGAGGAGCTGTTTTTT
TRBJ2-5 | many | TRBV11-2 | NA | CASSPDSPEQTQYF | TGTGCCAGCAGCCCCGACTCTCCCGAACAGACCCAGTACTTC
TRBJ2-1 | many | TRBV15 | NA | CATSKTALSGRYNEQFF | TGTGCCACCAGCAAAACAGCCCTTAGTGGTCGGTACAATGAGCAGTTCTTC
TRBJ2-2 | many | TRBV24-1 | TRBD2 | CATRERESPGELFF | TGTGCCACGAGAGAGCGGGAGTCCCCCGGGGAGCTGTTTTTT
TRBJ1-1 | few | TRBV12-3/TRBV12-4 | NA | CASSSFRGRNTEAFF | TGTGCCAGCAGTTCCTTCCGGGGGCGGAACACTGAAGCTTTCTTT
TRBJ2-1 | many | TRBV20-1 | TRBD2 | CSARAVGGSYNEQFF | TGCAGTGCTAGAGCAGTGGGCGGGAGTTACAATGAGCAGTTCTTC
TRBJ2-1 | many | TRBV6-1 | TRBD1 | CASSAGQGTIEQFF | TGTGCCAGCAGTGCGGGACAGGGAACTATTGAGCAGTTCTTC
TRBJ2-5 | many | TRBV27 | NA | CASSLAGGTQETQYF | TGTGCCAGCAGTCTCGCAGGGGGGACACAAGAGACCCAGTACTTC
TRBJ2-7 | many | TRBV29-1 | TRBD1 | CSVEDPDRERTGEQYF | TGCAGCGTTGAAGATCCAGACAGGGAAAGGACGGGCGAGCAGTACTTC
TRBJ2-3 | many | TRBV27 | TRBD2 | CASSLGLAGVDTQYF | TGTGCCAGCAGTTTGGGACTAGCGGGTGTCGATACGCAGTATTTT
TRBJ2-1 | many | TRBV19 | NA | CASSSEAGNLYNEQFF | TGTGCCAGTAGTTCGGAAGCGGGTAATCTCTACAATGAGCAGTTCTTC
TRBJ2-3 | few | TRBV14 | TRBD2 | CASSLVAGVQRTDTQYF | TGTGCCAGCAGTCTCGTAGCGGGAGTGCAACGCACAGATACGCAGTATTTT
TRBJ2-1 | many | TRBV29-1 | NA | CSVEDRRTAFNEQFF | TGCAGCGTTGAAGATCGCAGGACCGCTTTCAATGAGCAGTTCTTC
TRBJ2-1 | many | TRBV7-9 | NA | CASSTSLAPSMEQFF | TGTGCCAGCAGCACTAGCTTGGCCCCTTCAATGGAGCAGTTCTTC
TRBJ2-1 | NA | TRBV3-1 | NA | CASSQVPISSSYNEQFF | TGTGCCAGCAGCCAAGTTCCCATAAGTAGCTCCTACAATGAGCAGTTCTTC
TRBJ2-5 | many | TRBV10-2 | NA | CASSEMGTSGQETQYF | TGCGCCAGCAGTGAGATGGGGACATCGGGTCAAGAGACCCAGTACTTC